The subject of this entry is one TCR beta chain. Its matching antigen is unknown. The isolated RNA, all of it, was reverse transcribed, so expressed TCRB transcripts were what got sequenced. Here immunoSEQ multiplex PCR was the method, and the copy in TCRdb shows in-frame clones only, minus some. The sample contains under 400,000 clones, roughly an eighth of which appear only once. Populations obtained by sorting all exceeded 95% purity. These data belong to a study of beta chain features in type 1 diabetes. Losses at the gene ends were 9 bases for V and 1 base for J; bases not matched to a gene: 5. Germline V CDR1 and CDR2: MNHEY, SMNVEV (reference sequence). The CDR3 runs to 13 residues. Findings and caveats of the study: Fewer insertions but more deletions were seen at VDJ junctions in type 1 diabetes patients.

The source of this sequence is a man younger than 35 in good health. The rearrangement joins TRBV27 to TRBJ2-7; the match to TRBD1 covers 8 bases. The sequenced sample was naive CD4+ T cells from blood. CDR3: CASARQGSYEQYF. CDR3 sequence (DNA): TGTGCCAGTGCCCGACAGGGGTCCTACGAGCAGTACTTC.